This TCR beta chain was sequenced during a study of T cells in Graves' hyperthyroidism and ophthalmopathy. With 6 bases removed from V and 8 bases from J, the gap between germline ends came to 13 bases. The germline gives CDR1 SQVTM, CDR2 ANQGSEA. CDR3 size: 11 residues. Template material for amplifying TCR beta CDR3 regions consisted of RNA transcripts. An initial round of RT-PCR targeting the TCR CDR3 relied on the HTBI primer set. TCRdb used MiXCR to reprocess the multiplex PCR reads, holding one entry per CDR3 protein. The sample has fewer than 450,000 distinct CDR3 sequences, 17% seen once. Clinical symptoms, serum thyroxine, TRAb, thyroid ultrasound and orbital computed tomography established diagnosis. General study points: Peripheral blood also featured most of the thyroid clonotypes expanded above 0.001.

This clonotype showed up many times. Its antigen remains unknown. The specimen sequenced was blood. The chain carries TRBV29-1 and TRBJ1-1; D not certain. This TCR was recovered from a woman in her thirties with Graves' hyperthyroidism that later progressed to Graves' ophthalmopathy. This CDR3 is CSVGLRSEAFF. The CDR3, as DNA: TGCAGCGTCGGACTTAGGTCCGAAGCTTTCTTT.